The following is a TCR beta chain sequence with its context. What it recognizes is unknown. Some clones are missing from TCRdb's copy, which holds only in-frame ones; the method was immunoSEQ multiplex PCR. The sample shows about 11,000 clones, approximately 80% of them seen only once. Cyclophosphamide on days +3 and +4 followed busulfan-fludarabine conditioning and a marrow graft. The data originate from a study of T cells after posttransplantation cyclophosphamide. Study-wide results and limits: Later blood repertoires were often dominated by clones from the donor CD8+ memory compartment. Blood and skin or GI T cell repertoires showed limited TRB overlap. After PTCy, TRB diversity resembled that of CNI/methotrexate controls.

The germline V gene has CDR1 MNHNS and CDR2 SASEGT. Trimming pared 1 base from V and 3 bases from J, leaving 21 bases between. The CDR3 is 18 residues long. The J gene is TRBJ2-5, the V gene TRBV6-1, with a tentative D call TRBD1 (6 bases). The receptor was isolated from a female patient between 50 and 59 years old who received an allogeneic stem cell transplant from a related donor, was CMV-positive, and had no GVHD. Some of these T cells may belong to the graft donor. This specimen consisted of PBMCs, obtained around 2,000 days after allogeneic stem cell transplant with posttransplant cyclophosphamide. The CDR3 coding sequence is TGTGCCAGCAGTGAAGAGTGGAGGACAGTGACGGTCGAAGAGACCCAGTACTTC. It yields the protein CASSEEWRTVTVEETQYF.